This paragraph covers one T cell receptor (beta chain) sequence. Methods used by the authors: The authors estimated nucleated cell counts from reference gene primer amplification. Produced via immunoSEQ multiplex PCR; TCRdb's table is partial and in-frame only. From that table come the V and J calls and clone size; the DNA was used to work out D and trimming. The profile covers about 40,000 clones, with 91% appearing a single time and around 5.4% taken by the ten largest. This sample was included in a study of blood T cell repertoires in COVID-19. Whole-study context: The United States, Italy and Spain were the sources of the acute and convalescent COVID-19 samples. T cells, B-cell-depleted T cells, or PBMCs provided the cDNA or gDNA that served as material.

Trimming removed 6 bases from V and 2 bases from J, with 16 bases in between. Looked up from germline, CDR1 is SGHRS and CDR2 is YFSETQ. There are 15 residues in the CDR3. This receptor was taken from a woman aged 80 or over with acute or convalescent COVID-19. The chain links TRBV5-1 to TRBJ2-3, with D possibly TRBD1 on 6 matching bases. The specimen sequenced was peripheral blood. The CDR3 here is CASTLQGTATDTQYF. The DNA of the CDR3 is TGCGCCAGCACCCTGCAGGGGACCGCCACAGATACGCAGTATTTT.